Below, 23 T cell receptor beta chains from the same sample are listed, as sequenced in a study of T cell responses to AZD1222 COVID-19 vaccine. Sequencing used immunoSEQ multiplex PCR; TCRdb keeps in-frame clones, though not all of them. The table has under 200,000 clones, under 95% seen once. The specimen comprised peripheral blood, sampled on day 0 of AZD1222 vaccination. These receptors all stem from an adult in good health.

The chain carries TRBV2 and TRBJ2-7; no definite D call. Per the germline V gene, CDR1 is SNHLY and CDR2 is FYNNEI. With 6 bases removed from V and 2 bases from J, the gap between germline ends came to 11 bases. The CDR3 is 13 amino acids. The DNA of the CDR3 is TGTGCCAGCAGCCTCGGTGTGGCCTACGAGCAGTACTTC. It yields the protein CASSLGVAYEQYF.

This chain links TRBV7-9 with TRBJ2-7; D is perhaps TRBD2 (5 bases). The germline CDR1 and CDR2 sequences are SEHNR and FQNEAQ (reference sequence). Trimming took off 3 bases at V and 2 bases at J, with 17 bases between the two ends. CDR3 size: 16 residues. The CDR3 DNA sequence: TGTGCCAGCAGCTTTTTAAGCGGTGGGCCCCCCTACGAGCAGTACTTC. It codes for CASSFLSGGPPYEQYF.

This clone was recorded only once. The rearrangement joins TRBV28 to TRBJ1-1; D remains ambiguous. Germline V gene lookup returns CDR1 MDHEN and CDR2 SYDVKM. Trimming cost V 7 bases and J 0 bases, with 6 bases left between them. The CDR3 consists of 12 residues. CDR3 sequence (DNA): TGTGCCAGCACCCTCATGAACACTGAAGCTTTCTTT. Its protein is CASTLMNTEAFF.

The chain couples TRBV4-1 to TRBJ2-1; D gene unclear. The CDR3 has 11 residues. Trimming pared 0 bases from V and 8 bases from J, leaving 2 bases between. Germline CDR1 is MGHRA and CDR2 is YSYEKL. This chain's CDR3 is CASSQEDEQFF. The CDR3 bases are TGCGCCAGCAGCCAAGAAGATGAGCAGTTCTTC.

The chain combines TRBV19 with TRBJ1-2, with D possibly matching TRBD1 (5 bases). In germline, CDR1 is LNHDA, CDR2 SQIVND (reference sequence). The germline V and J ends were trimmed by 6 bases and 4 bases, with 12 bases remaining between them. This CDR3 is built from 13 residues. For the CDR3, the DNA is TGTGCCAGTAGATCAGTAGGGGTCTATGGCTACACCTTC. It codes for CASRSVGVYGYTF.

The chain recombines TRBV5-4 with TRBJ2-1; 9 nucleotides agree with TRBD2. The CDR3 has 13 residues. Unmatched junction bases numbered 5, after V lost 4 bases and J lost 9 bases. Germline V gives CDR1 SGHNT, CDR2 YYREEE (reference sequence). CDR3 nucleotide sequence: TGTGCCAGCAGCCCTACTAGCGGGTCTGAGCAGTTCTTC. It translates to CASSPTSGSEQFF. The full variable domain, with the rest looked up from reference TRBV5-4 and TRBJ2-1, is ETGVTQSPTHLIKTRGQQVTLRCSSQSGHNTVSWYQQALGQGPQFIFQYYREEENGRGNFPPRFSGLQFPNYSSELNVNALELDDSALYLCASSPTSGSEQFFGPGTRLTVL.

This clone has ten or more counts. This sequence joins TRBV2 and TRBJ1-1; no firm D call. V was pared by 3 bases and J by 4 bases, with 12 bases between. The germline gives CDR1 SNHLY, CDR2 FYNNEI. The CDR3 length is 14 residues. This CDR3 is CASSDTDWGTEAFF. DNA of the CDR3: TGTGCCAGCAGTGACACCGACTGGGGCACTGAAGCTTTCTTT.

The gene calls are TRBV10-3 and TRBJ2-1; 7 bases agree with TRBD2. The length of the CDR3 is 13 residues. Germline CDR1 is ENHRY and CDR2 is SYGVKD. The trim removed 8 bases at V and 3 bases at J, leaving 4 bases unmatched. The CDR3 here is CAIGDYFYNEQFF. In DNA form, the CDR3 reads TGTGCCATCGGGGACTACTTCTACAATGAGCAGTTCTTC.

CDR3 amino acids: CASSLAGRGRDTEAFF. The CDR3 DNA is TGCGCCAGCAGCTTGGCGGGCAGGGGGCGCGACACTGAAGCTTTCTTT. The rearrangement links TRBV5-1 to TRBJ1-1; 8 bases are shared with TRBD1. CDR1 is SGHRS, CDR2 YFSETQ, per germline. J gave up 3 bases and V 0 bases, and 7 bases lay outside the gene matches. The CDR3 is 16 amino acids.

The genes are TRBV6-2 or TRBV6-3 and TRBJ2-7, with 9 bases that match TRBD1. Germline V lookup: CDR1 MNHEY, CDR2 SVGEGT. The CDR3 is made up of 16 amino acids. The J segment lost 3 bases and the V segment lost 6 bases, leaving 12 bases of the junction unmatched. In nucleotides, the CDR3 is TGTGCCAGCAGCCGCAACAGGGGGCTTGGGGACTACGAGCAGTACTTC. The encoded protein is CASSRNRGLGDYEQYF.

The chain joins TRBV7-9 to TRBJ2-7; 8 positions agree with TRBD1. From germline, CDR1 is SEHNR and CDR2 FQNEAQ (reference sequence). This CDR3 is built from 16 residues. Trimming at V came to 4 bases and at J to 7 bases, leaving 15 bases not matched to a gene. CDR3 protein: CASSSRPSGGWEEQYF. CDR3 coding DNA: TGTGCCAGCAGCTCCCGGCCCTCAGGGGGCTGGGAGGAGCAGTACTTC.

The chain's CDR3 is CASSGGVLHGYTF. Here the CDR3 DNA reads TGTGCCAGCAGTGGTGGGGTCCTTCATGGCTACACCTTC. The V and J genes are TRBV25-1 and TRBJ1-2; D gene uncertain. The CDR3 totals 13 residues. V lost 4 bases and J lost 6, with 12 bases in between. The germline CDR1 and CDR2 sequences are MGHDK and SYGVNS.

This rearrangement joins TRBV5-4 to TRBJ1-2, with D tentatively TRBD1 (5 bases). The V end lost 0 bases, the J end lost 8 bases, and 11 bases lay between the germline ends. Per germline, CDR1 SGHNT and CDR2 YYREEE (reference sequence). This CDR3 region has 13 residues. CDR3 nucleotide sequence: TGTGCCAGCAGCTTGGCGGGGCAAAGCGGCTACACCTTC. Its translation is CASSLAGQSGYTF.

J is TRBJ1-1 and V is TRBV29-1; no clear D. The germline CDR1 and CDR2 sequences are SQVTM and ANQGSEA. Trimming removed 4 bases at V and 3 bases at J, with 12 bases between. This CDR3 is 13 amino acids long. The CDR3 protein is CSVAGREYTEAFF. The CDR3 coding sequence is TGCAGCGTTGCGGGGAGGGAGTACACTGAAGCTTTCTTT.

The chain employs TRBV3-1 (or the pseudogene TRBV3-2) and TRBJ1-6; the D is unclear. The CDR3 runs 16 residues. Germline-derived CDR1 and CDR2 are LGHDT and YNNKEL (reference sequence). Trimming left V 0 bases short and J 10 bases short, with 16 bases between. CDR3 sequence reads: CASSQDLSGRPSPLHF. Written as DNA, the CDR3 is TGTGCCAGCAGCCAAGATCTTTCGGGCAGGCCCTCACCCCTCCACTTT.

The rearrangement joins TRBV12-3 or TRBV12-4 to TRBJ1-1; the D is unclear. V lost 3 bases and J lost 1, with 6 bases in between. The CDR3 runs to 13 residues. The CDR3 reads CASSLDGNTEAFF. The CDR3 nucleotides are TGTGCCAGCAGTTTGGACGGGAACACTGAAGCTTTCTTT.

V is TRBV19 and J is TRBJ1-5, with D unresolved. This CDR3 contains 14 residues. Germline CDR1 reads LNHDA; CDR2 reads SQIVND (reference sequence). The V end was cut by 6 bases, the J end by 4 bases, with 13 bases between. The CDR3 reads CASRPGPRNQPQHF. The CDR3 DNA follows: TGTGCCAGTAGACCGGGCCCCCGGAATCAGCCCCAGCATTTT.

This clone has more than one count but fewer than ten. The chain has TRBV28 and TRBJ2-3, with TRBD1 as a possible D gene (6 bases). The CDR3 has 16 residues. Germline CDR1 and CDR2: MDHEN and SYDVKM. Between the trimmed V and J ends, which lost 6 bases and 6 bases, there was a span of 22 bases. The CDR3 DNA reads TGTGCCAGCAGCGCCCCGGGACCAGGGGAGAGGGATACGCAGTATTTT. Translation gives CASSAPGPGERDTQYF.

The chain is built from TRBV3-1 (or the pseudogene TRBV3-2) and TRBJ2-5; tentatively, D is TRBD1 or TRBD2 (5 bases each). CDR3 length: 13 amino acids. Germline V gene lookup returns CDR1 LGHDT and CDR2 YNNKEL (reference sequence). Trimming left V 5 bases short and J 3 bases short, with 10 bases between. CDR3 in DNA: TGTGCCAGCAGCTCGGGACGGGAAGAGACCCAGTACTTC. This encodes CASSSGREETQYF.

CDR3 coding DNA: TGTGCCAGCAGTGTTGGACTAGCCAACAATGAGCAGTTCTTC. Its translation: CASSVGLANNEQFF. The chain recombines TRBV6-2 or TRBV6-3 with TRBJ2-1; 8 bases map to TRBD2. CDR1 is MNHEY, CDR2 SVGEGT, per germline. The ends lost 5 bases at V and 5 bases at J; junction bases unmatched: 5. The length of the CDR3 is 14 residues.

The CDR3 DNA follows: TGTGCCAGCAGCTTCCCCGGGGGGAACGGAGAGACCCAGTACTTC. Its translation: CASSFPGGNGETQYF. The V call is TRBV7-2, the J call TRBJ2-5; 7 positions agree with TRBD2. The length of the CDR3 is 15 residues. Germline CDR1 and CDR2: SGHTA and FQGNSA. V shed 3 bases, J shed 4 bases, and the junction held 8 bases outside the gene matches. Combining the CDR3 with reference TRBV7-2 and TRBJ2-5 gives the whole variable domain GAGVSQSPSNKVTEKGKDVELRCDPISGHTALYWYRQSLGQGLEFLIYFQGNSAPDKSGLPSDRFSAERTGGSVSTLTIQRTQQEDSAVYLCASSFPGGNGETQYFGPGTRLLVL.

This clone was seen only once. This sequence joins TRBV25-1 and TRBJ1-4; D ambiguous. The CDR3 totals 11 residues. V lost 11 bases and J 6 bases, leaving 10 bases between the germline ends. Looked up from germline, CDR1 is MGHDK and CDR2 is SYGVNS. Here the CDR3 reads CASSSDEKLFF. DNA of the CDR3: TGTGCCTCCTCAAGTGATGAAAAACTGTTTTTT.

This clone was picked up one time. V usage is TRBV29-1 and J usage is TRBJ2-5; the match to TRBD1 covers 9 bases. The junction had 4 bases not matched to a gene; V was cut back by 3 bases and J by 2 bases. The CDR3 consists of 14 residues. Germline CDR1 SQVTM, CDR2 ANQGSEA. CDR3 in amino acids: CSVDSGTGQETQYF. In DNA, the CDR3 is TGCAGCGTTGATTCAGGGACAGGGCAAGAGACCCAGTACTTC.